This record looks at one T cell receptor beta chain sequence and its context. The antigen it binds to is not known. No quality values exist for individual bases; no much larger clone is one base distant. Based on the germline V gene, the CDR1 and CDR2 sequences are MGHDK and SYGVNS. Relative to germline, V is 4 bases shorter and J is 5 bases shorter, with 14 bases between their ends. The CDR3 spans 15 residues, from the cysteine through the phenylalanine. CDR3 DNA is the only sequence kept; it has 45 bases, read in frame from the first base. The data originate from a study of CD8 T cells in Susac syndrome (dated by TCRdb to the late 2010s). General notes on the study: Of the Susac syndrome patients who were sequenced, under 10 were in clinical remission while about six had clinically active disease. At blood withdrawal, Susac syndrome patients were either therapy-naive, taking corticosteroids (in some cases with IVIg as well), or taking IVIg alone. The study used repertoire sequencing to test whether antigen drove CD8+ T cell activation and differentiation in Susac syndrome. Study-wide findings and limitations: No clonal expansion was detected in the CD4+ T cell repertoire of Susac syndrome patients. The number of individuals in the TCR sequencing and HLA analysis was acknowledged as relatively small.

High-throughput TCR beta sequencing profiled peripheral blood CD8+ and CD4+ T cells from healthy donors, Susac syndrome patients and multiple sclerosis patients. Recently defined diagnostic criteria for definite or probable disease were met by the Susac syndrome patients. CD8+ TEMRA cells were enriched by FACS, while bulk CD8+ and CD4+ T cells were purified by magnetic negative isolation. Blood was collected in EDTA tubes and processed within 24 hours, with PBMCs isolated through density gradient centrifugation. PBMCs destined for TCR sequencing were cryopreserved in liquid nitrogen and later thawed in a 37 °C water bath. The sorted or isolated CD4+, CD8+ and CD8+ TEMRA cells reached a purity of at least 90%. RNA was extracted with the RNeasy kit and about 0.5 to 1 ug was reverse transcribed using random hexamers. The immunoSEQ multiplex PCR assay, covering 54 Vbeta and 13 Jbeta segments, was used to amplify TCR beta CDR3 regions. PCR amplification bias was corrected using a synthetic template baseline for primer optimization and computational correction. As for how the authors treated the data: Reads were annotated to V, D and J genes according to IMGT and were analyzed with immunoSEQ Analyzer, with only productive sequences retained. Clonality was computed as one minus Shannon entropy normalized by log2 of the number of productive unique sequences. Public and private clones were assessed among the 100 most prevalent clones of each patient and control. A clone was defined as Susac-specific if it was absent from the healthy and MS cohorts, from about 1,100 published viral clones and from other ImmuneACCESS disease sequences. The public sequencing data were trimmed at Q25 with fastp and processed into clonotypes with MiXCR by TCRdb, which kept only in-frame beta chains. Merged by CDR3 protein, the rows form single entries marked with the most common genes and DNA. These V and J calls derive from TCRdb rather than the authors' analysis. Recorded for this sample are approximately 210,000 distinct CDR3 sequences; approximately 94% of them occurred a single time. Of the sample, approximately 0.15% is held by the ten largest clones.

The receptor's source is a human donor with Susac syndrome. The rearrangement joined TRBV25-1 to TRBJ2-2, with no confident D gene call. The sequencing input was CD4+ T cells from PBMCs. The CDR3 is CASSGRHHPTGELFF. The nucleotides read TGTGCCAGCAGTGGGCGACACCACCCGACCGGGGAGCTGTTTTTT.